These 15 T cell receptor beta chains were all obtained from the same sample, sequenced in a study of blood T cells in healthy people across ages. Together with a sample-barcoded 5' primer, a J-beta primer mix was included in a second PCR lasting about 7 to 11 cycles. Via MiXCR, TCRdb re-called the 5' RACE reads, giving one row per CDR3 protein. The sample records 1.5 million to 2 million distinct CDR3 sequences, roughly 28% being singletons. Specimen: blood. All receptors come from a young woman in good health.

This clonotype has a handful of counts. This chain's CDR3 is CASSEAHTSSPLHF. The CDR3 DNA sequence: TGTGCCAGCAGTGAAGCACATACCTCGTCACCCCTCCACTTT. This chain uses TRBV6-1 with TRBJ1-6; no reliable D call. The CDR3 consists of 14 residues. V was cut by 0 bases and J by 10 bases, with 10 bases left in between. In germline, CDR1 is MNHNS, CDR2 SASEGT.

The chain uses TRBV28 and TRBJ2-1; 12 bases agree with TRBD2. Germline CDR1 and CDR2: MDHEN and SYDVKM. The CDR3 covers 16 residues. V lost 6 bases and J lost 4; bases outside the gene matches: 7. CDR3 bases: TGTGCCAGCAGCCCAACTAGCGGGGGGCGATACAATGAGCAGTTCTTC. Encoded protein: CASSPTSGGRYNEQFF.

The rearrangement joins TRBV5-1 to TRBJ2-5; TRBD2 matches at 10 bases. V trimming: 0 bases; J trimming: 4 bases; junction bases outside the gene matches: 6. This CDR3 region has 16 residues. From germline, CDR1 is SGHRS and CDR2 YFSETQ. The CDR3 coding sequence is TGCGCCAGCAGCTTGGCCGGACTAGCGGTGGTAGAGACCCAGTACTTC. Protein product: CASSLAGLAVVETQYF.

This clonotype showed up just once. The chain combines TRBV3-1 with TRBJ2-2; D is unclear. From germline, CDR1 is LGHDT and CDR2 YNNKEL (reference sequence). V gave up 5 bases and J gave up 1 base, with 17 bases separating them. This CDR3 is built from 17 residues. DNA for the CDR3: TGTGCCAGCAGCGCCGGGTCCGGATTTTTGAACACCGGGGAGCTGTTTTTT. It is translated as CASSAGSGFLNTGELFF.

In its sample, this clonotype was seen a few times. For the CDR3, the DNA is TGTGCCAGTGGGGATTCGGCTGAAGCTTTCTTT. This codes for CASGDSAEAFF. J is TRBJ1-1 and V is TRBV19; D gene uncertain. The CDR3 runs to 11 residues. V was clipped by 8 bases and J by 6 bases, with 10 bases between them. The germline gives CDR1 LNHDA, CDR2 SQIVND (reference sequence).

This clonotype turned up a few times. A much larger clone differs from this one at a single base, so this may be a read error. V is TRBV12-3 or TRBV12-4 and J is TRBJ2-1, with D maybe TRBD1 (5 bases). V dropped 3 bases and J dropped 6 bases, with 12 bases sitting between them. The CDR3 loop spans 14 amino acids. CDR3: CASSFWGRANEQFF. DNA of the CDR3: TGTGCCAGCAGTTTTTGGGGCAGGGCCAATGAGCAGTTCTTC.

The chain employs TRBV12-3 or TRBV12-4 and TRBJ2-3; D may correspond to TRBD1 or TRBD2 (5 bases each). The V gene lost 6 bases and the J gene lost 6 bases, with 28 bases spanning the gap. The CDR3 has 18 residues. The CDR3, as DNA: TGTGCCAGCAGCGGGACGGGGCCGAAGACTGTCAACAGGGATACGCAGTATTTT. Its translation is CASSGTGPKTVNRDTQYF.

The table lists this clonotype with a few counts. At one end the junction does not follow the germline gene, possibly because of a read error. This sequence joins TRBV20-1 and TRBJ2-6, with D possibly called TRBD1 or TRBD2 (5 bases each). CDR1 DFQATT and CDR2 SNEGSKA come from the germline V gene (reference sequence). The CDR3 runs to 15 residues. In DNA, the CDR3 is TGCAGTGCCGAAGATCGGGAATCTGGGGCCAACGTCCCGACTTTC. Translation gives CSAEDRESGANVPTF.

This clonotype has a count of ten or more. The chain combines TRBV15 with TRBJ2-7, with 7 nucleotides matching TRBD1. The ends lost 2 bases at V and 5 bases at J; junction bases unmatched: 3. Germline lookup yields CDR1 LNHNV and CDR2 YYDKDF (reference sequence). This CDR3 is 13 amino acids long. The CDR3 DNA follows: TGTGCCACCAGCAGACGCGGACAGGACGAGCAGTACTTC. Encoded protein: CATSRRGQDEQYF.

This clonotype was detected a few times. The chain recombines TRBV7-9 with TRBJ1-6; D is ambiguous. The CDR3 sequence is 15 residues long. Germline loops: CDR1 SEHNR, CDR2 FQNEAQ (reference sequence). Trimming pared 3 bases from V and 7 bases from J, leaving 13 bases between. This chain's CDR3 is CASSFASGINSPLHF. The CDR3 DNA sequence: TGTGCCAGCAGCTTCGCTTCCGGGATCAATTCACCCCTCCACTTT.

This clonotype came up many times. The CDR3 spells CASSPDGGAGEQYF. As DNA, the CDR3 is TGCGCCAGCAGCCCGGACGGCGGTGCGGGCGAGCAGTACTTC. V gene TRBV5-1 combines with J gene TRBJ2-7, with D tentatively TRBD2 (5 bases). CDR1 is SGHRS, CDR2 YFSETQ, per germline. This CDR3 is 14 amino acids long. V was clipped by 4 bases and J by 6 bases, with 17 bases between them.

Points on this clonotype: A much larger clone is a single base away; this may be a read error. The chain joins TRBV7-2 to TRBJ2-3; D not resolved. CDR1 and CDR2 from the germline V gene are SGHTA and FQGNSA. CDR3 size: 12 residues. V was pared by 5 bases and J by 6 bases, with 9 bases between. CDR3 nucleotide sequence: TGTGCCAGCAGCGCCTTTAGGGATACGCAGTATTTT. Protein product: CASSAFRDTQYF.

The V call is TRBV20-1, the J call TRBJ1-1; 7 positions match TRBD1. Looked up from germline, CDR1 is DFQATT and CDR2 is SNEGSKA (reference sequence). The CDR3 has 14 amino acids. V shed 3 bases, J shed 0 bases, and the junction held 4 bases outside the gene matches. Here the CDR3 DNA reads TGCAGTGCTAGTGGGACAGCCTTGAACACTGAAGCTTTCTTT. It translates to CSASGTALNTEAFF.

The gene calls are TRBV19 and TRBJ1-1, with D possibly matching TRBD1 (5 bases). This CDR3 spans 15 amino acids. CDR1 and CDR2 from the germline V gene are LNHDA and SQIVND (reference sequence). V dropped 4 bases and J dropped 2 bases, with 14 bases sitting between them. CDR3 in amino acids: CASSTGDFTNTEAFF. CDR3 DNA sequence: TGTGCCAGTAGTACGGGGGACTTTACTAACACTGAAGCTTTCTTT.

This clonotype turned up a few times. The rearrangement joins TRBV6-5 to TRBJ2-3; unclear D gene. CDR1 and CDR2 (germline): MNHEY, SVGAGI. The CDR3 runs 12 residues. The CDR3 nucleotides are TGTGCTTCGGGCAGACCCACAGATACGCAGTATTTT. Its protein is CASGRPTDTQYF.